This T cell receptor beta chain derives from a study of OX40 agonist ivuxolimab in advanced cancers. Study information: Patients were treated with ivuxolimab, an agonistic anti-OX40 (CD134) antibody. Enrolled patients in dose escalation had cancers that were hepatocellular carcinoma, melanoma, renal cell or head and neck cancer. Patient treatment consisted of intravenous ivuxolimab administration every 2 weeks at 0.01 to 10 mg/kg. Study-level points and caveats: In the expanded peripheral T cells, antigen specificity was never determined.

Some clones are missing from TCRdb's copy, which holds only in-frame ones; the method was immunoSEQ multiplex PCR. The sample has about 29,000 clones, about nine tenths seen once; the top ten hold roughly 10%. Losses at the gene ends were 8 bases for V and 8 bases for J; bases not matched to a gene: 15. Looked up from germline, CDR1 is SGHRS and CDR2 is YFSETQ. The CDR3 contains 16 residues. Of note for this clone: What it binds is not known.

The clonotype originates from an adult with an advanced solid tumor such as melanoma, head and neck, liver or kidney cancer. The sample here was CD4+ or CD8+ T cells sorted from blood, taken in a trial of the OX40 agonist ivuxolimab. The chain joins TRBV5-1 to TRBJ2-1; 11 bases match TRBD2. The CDR3 region is CASHKTLAGDGDEQFF. In nucleotides, the CDR3 is TGCGCCAGTCACAAAACACTAGCGGGGGATGGGGATGAGCAGTTCTTC.